This TCR beta chain was obtained from a study of blood T cell repertoires in COVID-19. Study overall: The United States, Italy and Spain were the sources of the acute and convalescent COVID-19 samples. From T cells, B-cell-depleted T cells, or PBMCs came the material, which was cDNA or gDNA.

In the study's own analysis: How many nucleated cells were present was estimated from reference gene primer amplification. The protocol was immunoSEQ multiplex PCR, while the TCRdb copy is restricted to in-frame clones and leaves out a portion. The V and J calls and clone size were taken over from that table, and D and trimming were inferred from the DNA. The data contain a few hundred thousand clones, about nine tenths of them singletons. Trimming removed 8 bases from V and 12 bases from J; junction bases left unmatched: 11. Germline V gene lookup returns CDR1 MDHEN and CDR2 SYDVKM. This CDR3 is 12 amino acids long.

This clonotype originated in a woman aged 55-69 years with acute or convalescent COVID-19. The material sequenced was peripheral blood. The chain employs TRBV28 and TRBJ1-1; 8 bases line up with TRBD1. CDR3 loop: CASGTRTGFPFF. CDR3 coding DNA: TGTGCCAGCGGAACCAGGACAGGGTTCCCTTTCTTT.